Listed below are T cell receptor beta chains from one sample, sequenced in a study of Ad26.COV2.S vaccination and SARS-CoV-2 variants. The assay was immunoSEQ multiplex PCR, and TCRdb's table has in-frame clones only and misses some. Of 400,000 or so clones in the sample, roughly nine tenths were seen once. This sample comprised peripheral blood, obtained in a trial of Ad26.COV2.S vaccine versus placebo. All receptors derive from a person aged 18-65 years who received the Ad26.COV2.S COVID-19 vaccine or a placebo. Each CDR3 is given with its conserved first and last residue. D genes are given only for firm matches.

d_gene | j_gene | v_gene | CDR3aa
TRBD1 | TRBJ2-7 | TRBV6-5 | CASMLDRAGGYEQYF
. | TRBJ1-5 | TRBV20-1 | CSASRGQSSTGNQPQHF
TRBD1 | TRBJ1-1 | TRBV7-9 | CASSLRTGIEAFF
. | TRBJ2-5 | TRBV29-1 | CSVGTDNGSTQYF
. | TRBJ1-3 | TRBV6-1 | CASSEVHASGNTIYF
. | TRBJ1-1 | TRBV28 | CASSLGQNTEAFF
TRBD1 | TRBJ1-1 | TRBV7-9 | CASSLPSGTGVKKTEAFF
. | TRBJ1-3 | TRBV2 | CASSLAGVGNTIYF
TRBD1 | TRBJ1-1 | TRBV15 | CATRKMGTEHMNTEAFF
TRBD1 | TRBJ1-2 | TRBV27 | CASRVLGTGVGYTF
. | TRBJ1-2 | TRBV9 | CASSSQPKGIRDGYTF
. | TRBJ2-2 | TRBV10-3 | CAIRTVNGELFF
. | TRBJ1-2 | TRBV30 | CAWSGKGKSGGYTF
TRBD1 | TRBJ1-4 | TRBV7-9 | CASIKTGELEKLFF
. | TRBJ2-7 | TRBV2 | CASVAESYLYEQYF
. | TRBJ2-5 | TRBV7-2 | CASSRDSYQETQYF
. | TRBJ1-2 | TRBV2 | CASSETVSGTRNYGYTF
TRBD2 | TRBJ2-1 | TRBV18 | CASSPPSGVYNEQFF
TRBD2 | TRBJ2-7 | TRBV11-3 | CASSPSGGFDEQYF
. | TRBJ1-4 | TRBV5-1 | CASSLGTANEKLFF
. | TRBJ1-2 | TRBV10-3 | CAISEGRSVYGYTF
. | TRBJ2-5 | TRBV5-1 | CASSYGLEETQYF
. | TRBJ2-1 | TRBV7-9 | CASSSLDRSKHNEQFF
TRBD2 | TRBJ2-7 | TRBV6-5 | CAVYSGGVSSYEQYF
. | TRBJ2-1 | TRBV7-2 | CASSLLGDNEQFF
TRBD1 | TRBJ1-1 | TRBV7-9 | CASSLENRGKTEAFF
TRBD1 | TRBJ1-1 | TRBV19 | CASSIRGLKAEAFF
TRBD1 | TRBJ2-7 | TRBV24-1 | CATSDPIWDSLYEQYF
. | TRBJ1-1 | TRBV11-2 | CASSFRNTEAFF
TRBD2 | TRBJ2-3 | TRBV2 | CASSQLAVRSSTDTQYF
. | TRBJ1-1 | TRBV6-2/TRBV6-3 | CASSLLRGMNTEAFF
. | TRBJ1-2 | TRBV12-3/TRBV12-4 | CASRREEGYGYTF